The table lists the clone carrying this T cell receptor beta chain with a few counts. The antigen is unknown. The entry originates in a study of T cells after yellow fever vaccination. Study outcomes and limitations: Sorted repertoires could include abundant contaminating clonotypes from bulk cells. The booster saw the reappearance of most primary-vaccination clones (approximately 97% CD4, almost 90% CD8).

UMIs and a universal primer site were added when TCR cDNA was made by 5'RACE template switching. TCRdb passed the 5' RACE reads through MiXCR, listing each CDR3 protein once. In the table there are hundreds of thousands of distinct CDR3 sequences, approximately 13% of which are singletons. Trimming removed 2 bases from V and 0 bases from J, with 8 bases in between. Germline CDR1 is SGDLS and CDR2 is YYNGEE. The CDR3 is 15 amino acids. This receptor was obtained from a man aged 30 to 45 who received the YFV17D yellow fever vaccine. Sequencing was performed on PBMCs, taken on the day of the yellow fever booster vaccination. V usage is TRBV9 and J usage is TRBJ2-2; D is possibly TRBD2 (6 bases). DNA for the CDR3: TGTGCCAGCAGCGTTGGACTATCGAACACCGGGGAGCTGTTTTTT. Amino acids: CASSVGLSNTGELFF.